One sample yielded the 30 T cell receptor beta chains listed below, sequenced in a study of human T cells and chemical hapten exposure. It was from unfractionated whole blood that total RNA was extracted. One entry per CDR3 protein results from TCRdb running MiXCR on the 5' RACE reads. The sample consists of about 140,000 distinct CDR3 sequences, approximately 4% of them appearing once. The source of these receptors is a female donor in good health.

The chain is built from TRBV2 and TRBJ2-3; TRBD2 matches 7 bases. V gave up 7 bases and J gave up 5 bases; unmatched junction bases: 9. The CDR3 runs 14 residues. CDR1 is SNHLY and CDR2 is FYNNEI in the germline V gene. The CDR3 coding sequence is TGTGCCAGCATCCCTAGCGGCCGCGGAGATACGCAGTATTTT. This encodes CASIPSGRGDTQYF.

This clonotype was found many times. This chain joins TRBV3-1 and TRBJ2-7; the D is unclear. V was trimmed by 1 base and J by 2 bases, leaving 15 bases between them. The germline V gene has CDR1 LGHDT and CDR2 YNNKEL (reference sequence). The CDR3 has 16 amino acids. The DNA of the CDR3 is TGTGCCAGCAGCCAAGTTGGTGTAGATGGTCCCTACGAGCAGTACTTC. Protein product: CASSQVGVDGPYEQYF.

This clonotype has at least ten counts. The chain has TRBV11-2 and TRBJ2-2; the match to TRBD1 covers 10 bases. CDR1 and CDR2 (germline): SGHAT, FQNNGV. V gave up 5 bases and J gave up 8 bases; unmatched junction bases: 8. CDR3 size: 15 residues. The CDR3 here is CASSPRDRGLGELFF. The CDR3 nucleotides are TGTGCCAGCAGCCCACGGGACAGGGGTTTGGGGGAGCTGTTTTTT. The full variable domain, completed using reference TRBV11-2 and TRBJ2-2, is EAGVAQSPRYKIIEKRQSVAFWCNPISGHATLYWYQQILGQGPKLLIQFQNNGVVDDSQLPKDRFSAERLKGVDSTLKIQPAKLEDSAVYLCASSPRDRGLGELFFGEGSRLTVL.

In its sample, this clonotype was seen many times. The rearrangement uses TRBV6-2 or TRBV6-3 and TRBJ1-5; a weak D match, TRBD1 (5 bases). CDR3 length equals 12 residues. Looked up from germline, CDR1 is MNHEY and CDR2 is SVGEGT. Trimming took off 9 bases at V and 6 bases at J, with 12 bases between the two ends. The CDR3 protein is CASCQGTQPQHF. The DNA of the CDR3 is TGTGCCAGTTGCCAGGGAACTCAGCCCCAGCATTTT.

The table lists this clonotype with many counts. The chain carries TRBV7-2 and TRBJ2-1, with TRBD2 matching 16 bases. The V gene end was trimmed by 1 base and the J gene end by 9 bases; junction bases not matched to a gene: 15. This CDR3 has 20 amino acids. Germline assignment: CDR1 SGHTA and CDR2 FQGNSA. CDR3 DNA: TGTGCCAGCAGCTTAGGTTTGGGACTAGCGGGGGGGCCCAAAGGGAGTGAGCAGTTCTTC. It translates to CASSLGLGLAGGPKGSEQFF.

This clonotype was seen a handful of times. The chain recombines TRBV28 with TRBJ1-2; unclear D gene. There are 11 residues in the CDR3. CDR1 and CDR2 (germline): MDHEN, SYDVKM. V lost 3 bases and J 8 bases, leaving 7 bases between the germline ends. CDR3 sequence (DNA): TGTGCCAGCAGTTTTAATATCGGCTACACCTTC. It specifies CASSFNIGYTF.

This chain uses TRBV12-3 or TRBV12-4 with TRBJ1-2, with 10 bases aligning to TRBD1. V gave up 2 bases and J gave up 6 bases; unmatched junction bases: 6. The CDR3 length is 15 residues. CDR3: CASSLTGTGANGYTF. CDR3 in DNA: TGTGCCAGCAGTTTAACCGGGACAGGGGCGAATGGCTACACCTTC.

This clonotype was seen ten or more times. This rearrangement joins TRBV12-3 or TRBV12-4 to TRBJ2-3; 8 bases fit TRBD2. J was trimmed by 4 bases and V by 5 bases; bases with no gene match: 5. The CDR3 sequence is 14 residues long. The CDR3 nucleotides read TGTGCCAGCAGTATCGGACTAGCCGCAGATACGCAGTATTTT. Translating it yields CASSIGLAADTQYF.

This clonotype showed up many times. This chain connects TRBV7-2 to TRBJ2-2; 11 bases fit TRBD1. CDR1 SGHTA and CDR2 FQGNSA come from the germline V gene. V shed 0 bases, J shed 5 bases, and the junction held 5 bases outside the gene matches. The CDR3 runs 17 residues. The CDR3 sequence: CASSLAYGTGGTGELFF. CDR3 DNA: TGTGCCAGCAGCTTAGCCTATGGGACAGGGGGGACCGGGGAGCTGTTTTTT.

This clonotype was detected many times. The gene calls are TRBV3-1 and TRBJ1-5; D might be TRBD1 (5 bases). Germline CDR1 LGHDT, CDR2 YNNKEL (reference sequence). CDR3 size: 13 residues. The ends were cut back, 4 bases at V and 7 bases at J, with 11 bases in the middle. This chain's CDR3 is CASSPGVYQPQHF. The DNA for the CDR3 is TGTGCCAGCAGCCCGGGGGTTTACCAGCCCCAGCATTTT.

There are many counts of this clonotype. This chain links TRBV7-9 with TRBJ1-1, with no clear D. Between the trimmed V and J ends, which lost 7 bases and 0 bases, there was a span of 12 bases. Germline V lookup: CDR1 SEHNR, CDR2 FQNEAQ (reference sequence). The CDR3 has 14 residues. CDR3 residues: CASTVGRMNTEAFF. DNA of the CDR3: TGTGCCAGCACCGTAGGACGGATGAACACTGAAGCTTTCTTT.

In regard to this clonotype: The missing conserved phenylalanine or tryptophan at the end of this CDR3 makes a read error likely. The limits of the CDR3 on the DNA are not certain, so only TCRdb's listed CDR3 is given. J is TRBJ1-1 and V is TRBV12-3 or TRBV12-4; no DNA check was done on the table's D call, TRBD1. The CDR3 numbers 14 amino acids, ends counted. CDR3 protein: CATQRGHLNTEAGV.

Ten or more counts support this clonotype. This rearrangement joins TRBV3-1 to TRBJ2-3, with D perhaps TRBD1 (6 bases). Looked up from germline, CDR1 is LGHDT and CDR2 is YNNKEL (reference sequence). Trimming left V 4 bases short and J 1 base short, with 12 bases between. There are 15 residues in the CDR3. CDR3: CASSLRTDGTDTQYF. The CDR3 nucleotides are TGTGCCAGCAGCCTAAGGACAGATGGCACAGATACGCAGTATTTT.

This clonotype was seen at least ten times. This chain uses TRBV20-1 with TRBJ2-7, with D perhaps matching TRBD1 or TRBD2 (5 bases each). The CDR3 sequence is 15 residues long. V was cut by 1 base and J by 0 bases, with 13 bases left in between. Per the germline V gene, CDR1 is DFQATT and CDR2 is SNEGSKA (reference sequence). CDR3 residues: CSARGGWGPSYEQYF. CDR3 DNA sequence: TGCAGTGCTAGAGGGGGCTGGGGACCCTCCTACGAGCAGTACTTC.

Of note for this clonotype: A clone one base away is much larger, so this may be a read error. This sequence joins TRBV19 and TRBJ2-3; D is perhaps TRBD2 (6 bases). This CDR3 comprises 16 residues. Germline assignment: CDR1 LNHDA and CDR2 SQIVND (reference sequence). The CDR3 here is CASSIVSRGDTETQYF. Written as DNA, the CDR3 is TGTGCCAGTAGTATTGTATCGCGGGGAGACACAGAGACGCAGTATTTT.

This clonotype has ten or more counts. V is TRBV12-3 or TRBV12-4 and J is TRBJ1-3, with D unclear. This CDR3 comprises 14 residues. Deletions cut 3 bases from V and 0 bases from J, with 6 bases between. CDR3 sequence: CASSFSGSGNTIYF. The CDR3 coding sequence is TGTGCCAGCAGTTTTTCGGGCTCTGGAAACACCATATATTTT.

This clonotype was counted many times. In DNA form, the CDR3 reads TGTGCCACCAGTGACGGGGGCTATCAGCCCCAGCATTTT. Its translation is CATSDGGYQPQHF. V is TRBV24-1 and J is TRBJ1-5, with a possible D match to TRBD1 (6 bases). The CDR3 length is 13 residues. With 4 bases removed from V and 5 bases from J, the gap between germline ends came to 8 bases. CDR1 KGHDR and CDR2 SFDVKD come from the germline V gene.

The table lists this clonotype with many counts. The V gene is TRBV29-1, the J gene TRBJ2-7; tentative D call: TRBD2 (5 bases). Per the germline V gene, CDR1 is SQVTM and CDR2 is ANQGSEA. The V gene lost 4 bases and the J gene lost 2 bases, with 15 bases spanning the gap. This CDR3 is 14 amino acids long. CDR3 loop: CSVGETGLAYEQYF. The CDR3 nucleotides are TGCAGCGTTGGGGAGACGGGTCTAGCCTACGAGCAGTACTTC.

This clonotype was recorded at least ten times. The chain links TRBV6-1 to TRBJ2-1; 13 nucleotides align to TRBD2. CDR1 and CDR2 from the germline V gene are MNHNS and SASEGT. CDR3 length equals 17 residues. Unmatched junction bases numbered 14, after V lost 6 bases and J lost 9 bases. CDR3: CASSSLGGTSGAGEQFF. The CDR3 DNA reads TGTGCCAGCAGCTCTCTTGGAGGGACTAGCGGGGCCGGTGAGCAGTTCTTC.

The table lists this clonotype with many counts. The CDR3 reads CSASRQFKNIQYF. In nucleotides, the CDR3 is TGCAGTGCTAGCCGACAGTTTAAAAACATTCAGTACTTC. The V gene is TRBV20-1, the J gene TRBJ2-4; D is perhaps TRBD1 (5 bases). CDR3 length: 13 residues. Per germline, CDR1 DFQATT and CDR2 SNEGSKA (reference sequence). Trimming took 3 bases from V and 4 from J, leaving 10 bases between them.

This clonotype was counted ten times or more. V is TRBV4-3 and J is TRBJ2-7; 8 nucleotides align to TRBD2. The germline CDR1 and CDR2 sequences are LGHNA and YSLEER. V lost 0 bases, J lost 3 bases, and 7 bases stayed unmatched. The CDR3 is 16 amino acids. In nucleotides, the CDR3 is TGCGCCAGCAGCCAAGATCCGGGGGGGTCTAGCTACGAGCAGTACTTC. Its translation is CASSQDPGGSSYEQYF.

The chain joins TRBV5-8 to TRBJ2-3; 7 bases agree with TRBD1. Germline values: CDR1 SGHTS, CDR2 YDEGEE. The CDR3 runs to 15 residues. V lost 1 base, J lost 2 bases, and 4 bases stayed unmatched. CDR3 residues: CASSLRGQITDTQYF. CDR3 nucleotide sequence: TGTGCCAGCAGCTTGCGGGGACAGATCACAGATACGCAGTATTTT.

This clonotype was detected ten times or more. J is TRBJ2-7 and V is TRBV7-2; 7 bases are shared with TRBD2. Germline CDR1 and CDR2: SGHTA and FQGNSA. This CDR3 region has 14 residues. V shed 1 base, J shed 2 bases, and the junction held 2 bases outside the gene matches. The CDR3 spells CASSLGGGPYEQYF. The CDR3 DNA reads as TGTGCCAGCAGCTTAGGGGGGGGTCCCTACGAGCAGTACTTC.

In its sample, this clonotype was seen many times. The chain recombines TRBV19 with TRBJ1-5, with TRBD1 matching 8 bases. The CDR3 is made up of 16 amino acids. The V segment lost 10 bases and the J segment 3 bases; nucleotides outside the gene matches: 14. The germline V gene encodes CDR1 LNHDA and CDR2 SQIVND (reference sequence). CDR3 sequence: CATSRDRITINQPQHF. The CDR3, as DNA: TGTGCCACCTCACGGGACAGGATCACCATCAATCAGCCCCAGCATTTT.

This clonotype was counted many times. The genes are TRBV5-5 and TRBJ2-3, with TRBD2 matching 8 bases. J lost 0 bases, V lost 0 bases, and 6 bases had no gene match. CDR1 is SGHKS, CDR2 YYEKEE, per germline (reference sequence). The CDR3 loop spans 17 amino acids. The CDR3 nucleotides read TGTGCCAGCAGCTTGGAGGGACTAGATATTAGCACAGATACGCAGTATTTT. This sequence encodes CASSLEGLDISTDTQYF.

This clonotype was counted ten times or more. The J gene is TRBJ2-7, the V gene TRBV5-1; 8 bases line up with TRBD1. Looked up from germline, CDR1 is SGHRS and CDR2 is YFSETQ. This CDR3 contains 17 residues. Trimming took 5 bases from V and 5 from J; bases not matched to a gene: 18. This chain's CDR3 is CASSKEQGEDILDEQYF. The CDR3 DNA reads TGCGCCAGCAGTAAAGAACAGGGGGAAGACATCCTTGACGAGCAGTACTTC.

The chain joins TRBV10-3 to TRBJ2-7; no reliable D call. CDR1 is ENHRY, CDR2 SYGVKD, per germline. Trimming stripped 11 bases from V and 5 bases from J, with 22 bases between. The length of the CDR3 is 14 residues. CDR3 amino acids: CASNDPVTENEQYF. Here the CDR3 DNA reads TGTGCCTCTAATGACCCCGTGACTGAAAACGAGCAGTACTTC.

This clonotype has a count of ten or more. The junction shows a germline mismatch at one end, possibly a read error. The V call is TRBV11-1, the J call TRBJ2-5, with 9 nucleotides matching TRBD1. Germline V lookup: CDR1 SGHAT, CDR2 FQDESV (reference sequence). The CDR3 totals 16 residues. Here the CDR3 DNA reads TGTGCCAGCAGCTCACTAACAGGGGGCGACCAGGAGACCCAGTACTTC. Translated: CASSSLTGGDQETQYF.

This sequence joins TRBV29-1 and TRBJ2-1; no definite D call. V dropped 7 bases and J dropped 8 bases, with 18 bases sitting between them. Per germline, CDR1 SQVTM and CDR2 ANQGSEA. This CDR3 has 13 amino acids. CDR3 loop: CSALNYNGYEQFF. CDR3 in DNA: TGCAGCGCCCTTAATTACAACGGCTATGAGCAGTTCTTC.

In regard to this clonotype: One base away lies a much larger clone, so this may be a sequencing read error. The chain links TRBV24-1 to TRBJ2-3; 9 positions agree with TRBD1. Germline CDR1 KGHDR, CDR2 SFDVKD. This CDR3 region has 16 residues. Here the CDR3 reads CASSDPATGGKDTQYF. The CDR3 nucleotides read TGTGCCTCCAGTGATCCCGCTACAGGGGGCAAAGATACGCAGTATTTT.